The 5 T cell receptor beta chains listed next were all sequenced from one sample in a study of blood T cell repertoires in COVID-19. The protocol was immunoSEQ multiplex PCR, while the TCRdb copy is restricted to in-frame clones and leaves out a portion. The sample holds over 200,000 clones; roughly 87% are singletons and the top ten take 1.5% to 2%. Material: peripheral blood. The receptors stem from a man in his forties or fifties with active or convalescent COVID-19.

This clone was recorded once. The chain is built from TRBV21-1 and TRBJ2-7; the DNA was not used to check the table's D call, TRBD1. TRBV21-1 is an annotated pseudogene. CDR3 length: 12 amino acids. The CDR3: CASSHSLYEQYF. CDR3 DNA: TGTGCCAGCAGCCACAGCCTCTACGAGCAGTACTTC.

This clone appeared a single time. The gene calls are TRBV29-1 and TRBJ2-2; 7 positions agree with TRBD2. V was pared by 6 bases and J by 1 base, with 2 bases of the junction left unmatched. The germline V gene has CDR1 SQVTM and CDR2 ANQGSEA. The CDR3 runs 13 residues. The CDR3 here is CSVTGGNTGELFF. In nucleotides, the CDR3 is TGCAGCGTGACGGGGGGGAACACCGGGGAGCTGTTTTTT.

This chain uses TRBV5-1 with TRBJ1-4; 9 nucleotides align to TRBD1. This CDR3 has 16 amino acids. Trimming at V came to 1 base and at J to 7 bases, leaving 8 bases not matched to a gene. The germline V gene has CDR1 SGHRS and CDR2 YFSETQ. The CDR3 sequence is CASSLSPGTGSEKLFF. The CDR3 region has the DNA TGCGCCAGCAGCTTGTCGCCCGGGACAGGGAGTGAAAAACTGTTTTTT.

The rearrangement joins TRBV5-1 to TRBJ2-3, with 11 bases aligning to TRBD2. This CDR3 spans 18 amino acids. V shed 2 bases and J 0 bases; nucleotides not matched to a gene: 8. CDR1 is SGHRS and CDR2 is YFSETQ in the germline V gene. Here the CDR3 DNA reads TGCGCCAGCAGCTTATCGCCTAGCGGGAGGTTAAGCACAGATACGCAGTATTTT. Its translation is CASSLSPSGRLSTDTQYF.

The CDR3 spells CASSLSGGSGYTF. The CDR3 DNA follows: TGTGCCAGCAGTTTATCAGGGGGTAGTGGCTACACCTTC. This chain connects TRBV12-3 or TRBV12-4 to TRBJ1-2; 7 bases are a match to TRBD1. The CDR3 runs 13 residues. With 2 bases clipped from V and 7 bases from J, the junction kept 4 bases outside the gene matches.